This section outlines one T cell receptor beta chain sequence together with its context. No antigen is known for it. The CDR3 ends on some other residue instead of the conserved phenylalanine or tryptophan, so this is likely a read error. The germline ends are 11 bases apart after V is trimmed by 8 bases and J by 1 base. 12 amino acids form the CDR3, both terminal residues included. Only the CDR3 DNA stays, 36 bases, in frame from base 1. In the germline V gene (reference sequence), CDR1 corresponds to DFQATT and CDR2 to SNEGSKA. The data originate from a study of T-cell reconstitution after alpha-beta-depleted transplantation in children (dated by TCRdb to 2016 to 2017). At the level of the whole study: Using TCR repertoire profiling, the study followed T-cell immune reconstitution in a quantitative way in children after TCRalphabeta/CD19-depleted allogeneic hematopoietic cell transplantation. Broad study findings and their caveats: The apparently early alphabetaT-cell count recovery about two months after transplant was reportedly dependent on only several hundred rapidly expanded clones derived from non-depleted graft cells. In some patients, high TCRbeta diversity at day 60 was attributed to recipient T cells and intrathymic progenitors that had survived conditioning. Over the following months the frequencies of hyperexpanded clones went down, and after one year T-cell counts and TCRbeta diversity were mostly credited to newly produced T cells.

Libraries were made using PCR. Sequencing relied on an Illumina HiSeq 2500. Molecular barcoding was employed in the preparation of TCR libraries, with unique molecular identifiers being used to normalize TCRbeta repertoire quantification. Using fastp trimming at Q25 and MiXCR clonotype assembly, TCRdb reanalyzed the public sequencing data and kept in-frame beta chains. Records with the same CDR3 protein are collapsed into one entry carrying the most frequent genes and DNA. The sample table lists about 440,000 distinct CDR3 sequences, 43% of them with a count of one. The ten largest clones represent around 29% of the sample. The treatment or condition label corresponds to: allogeneic hematopoietic cell transplantation with graft depleted of TCRalphabeta T cells and CD19 B cells. TCRalphabeta/CD19-depleted allogeneic hematopoietic cell grafts were given to the transplant recipients, all of whom were children.

The sample in question was PBMCs, obtained before TCRalphabeta/CD19-depleted stem cell transplant. The chain is made from TRBV20-1 and TRBJ2-5; no D gene can be assigned with confidence. The receptor comes from a girl aged 2 to 10 with aplastic anemia, due to receive a stem cell transplant. Here the CDR3 is given as CSPSGFQETQYL. The nucleotide sequence is given as TGCAGTCCCTCCGGGTTCCAAGAGACCCAGTACCTC.